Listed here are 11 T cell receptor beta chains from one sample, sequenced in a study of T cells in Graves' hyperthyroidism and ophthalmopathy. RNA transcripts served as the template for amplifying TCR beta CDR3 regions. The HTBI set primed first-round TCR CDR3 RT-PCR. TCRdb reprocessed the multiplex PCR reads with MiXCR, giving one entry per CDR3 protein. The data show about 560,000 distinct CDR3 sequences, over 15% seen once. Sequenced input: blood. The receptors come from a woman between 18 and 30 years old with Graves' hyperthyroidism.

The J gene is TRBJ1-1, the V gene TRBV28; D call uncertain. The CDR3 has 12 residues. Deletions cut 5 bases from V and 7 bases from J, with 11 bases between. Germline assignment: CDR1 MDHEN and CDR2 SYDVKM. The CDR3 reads CASSDSVGEAFF. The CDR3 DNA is TGTGCCAGCAGTGATTCGGTCGGTGAAGCTTTCTTT.

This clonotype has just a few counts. CDR3 loop: CAWSRTSQETQYF. The DNA for the CDR3 is TGTGCCTGGAGTAGGACATCCCAAGAGACCCAGTACTTC. This chain links TRBV30 with TRBJ2-5; maybe TRBD1 (5 bases). V was trimmed by 2 bases and J by 1 base, leaving 8 bases between them. The CDR3 totals 13 residues. The germline CDR1 and CDR2 sequences are GTSNPN and SVGIG (reference sequence).

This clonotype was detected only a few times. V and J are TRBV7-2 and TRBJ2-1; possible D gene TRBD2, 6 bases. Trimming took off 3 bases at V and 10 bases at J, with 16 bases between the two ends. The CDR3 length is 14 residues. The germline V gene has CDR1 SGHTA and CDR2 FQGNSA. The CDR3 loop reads CASSLDGGWREQFF. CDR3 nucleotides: TGTGCCAGCAGCTTGGATGGGGGGTGGCGGGAGCAGTTCTTC.

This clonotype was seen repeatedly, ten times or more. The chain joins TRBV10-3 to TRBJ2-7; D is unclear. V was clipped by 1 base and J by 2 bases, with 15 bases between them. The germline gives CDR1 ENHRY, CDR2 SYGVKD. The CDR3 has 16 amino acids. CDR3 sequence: CAISELIRPLTYEQYF. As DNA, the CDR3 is TGTGCCATCAGTGAGTTGATCCGTCCTCTTACCTACGAGCAGTACTTC.

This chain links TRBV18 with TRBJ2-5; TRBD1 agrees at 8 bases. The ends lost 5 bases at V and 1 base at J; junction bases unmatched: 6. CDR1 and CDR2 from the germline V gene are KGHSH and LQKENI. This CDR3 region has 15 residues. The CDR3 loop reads CASSSYGTGQETQYF. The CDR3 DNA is TGTGCCAGCTCATCGTACGGGACAGGCCAAGAGACCCAGTACTTC.

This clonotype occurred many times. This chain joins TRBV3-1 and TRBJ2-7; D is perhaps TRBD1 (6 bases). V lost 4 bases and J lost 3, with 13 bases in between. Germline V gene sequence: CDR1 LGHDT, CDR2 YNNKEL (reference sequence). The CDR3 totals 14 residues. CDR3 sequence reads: CASSRTVGFYEQYF. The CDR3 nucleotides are TGTGCCAGCAGCCGGACAGTAGGATTCTACGAGCAGTACTTC.

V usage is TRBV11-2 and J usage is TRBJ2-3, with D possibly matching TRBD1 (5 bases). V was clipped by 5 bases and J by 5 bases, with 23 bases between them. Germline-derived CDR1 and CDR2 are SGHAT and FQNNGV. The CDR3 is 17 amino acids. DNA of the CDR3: TGTGCCAGCAGCCCTACAAGGGGTATCCCAGCCAGAGATACGCAGTATTTT. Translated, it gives CASSPTRGIPARDTQYF.

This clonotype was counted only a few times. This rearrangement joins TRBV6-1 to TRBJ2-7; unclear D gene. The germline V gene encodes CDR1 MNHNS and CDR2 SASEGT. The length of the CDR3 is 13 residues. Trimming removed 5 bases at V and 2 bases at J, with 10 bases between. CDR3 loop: CASSLLGTYEQYF. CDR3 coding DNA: TGTGCCAGCAGTCTATTAGGGACCTACGAGCAGTACTTC.

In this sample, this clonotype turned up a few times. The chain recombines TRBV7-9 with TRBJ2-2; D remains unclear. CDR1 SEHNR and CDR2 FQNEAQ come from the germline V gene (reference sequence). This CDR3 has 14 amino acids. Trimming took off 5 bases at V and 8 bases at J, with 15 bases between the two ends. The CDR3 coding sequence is TGTGCCAGCAGCCCCTTAGTAGTCCCGGGGGAGCTGTTTTTT. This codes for CASSPLVVPGELFF.

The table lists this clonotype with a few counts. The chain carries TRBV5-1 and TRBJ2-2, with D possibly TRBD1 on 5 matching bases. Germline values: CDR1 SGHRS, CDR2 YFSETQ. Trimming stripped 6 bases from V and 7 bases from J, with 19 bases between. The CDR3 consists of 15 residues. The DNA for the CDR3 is TGCGCCAGCACCGTGGACAATCCTGGGGTCGGGGAGCTGTTTTTT. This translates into CASTVDNPGVGELFF.

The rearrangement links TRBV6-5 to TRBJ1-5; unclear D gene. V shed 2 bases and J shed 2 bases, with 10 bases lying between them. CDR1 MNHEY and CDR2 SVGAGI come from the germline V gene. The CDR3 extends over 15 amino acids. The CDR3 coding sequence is TGTGCCAGCAGTTACACGGGGATGGGCAATCAGCCCCAGCATTTT. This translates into CASSYTGMGNQPQHF.